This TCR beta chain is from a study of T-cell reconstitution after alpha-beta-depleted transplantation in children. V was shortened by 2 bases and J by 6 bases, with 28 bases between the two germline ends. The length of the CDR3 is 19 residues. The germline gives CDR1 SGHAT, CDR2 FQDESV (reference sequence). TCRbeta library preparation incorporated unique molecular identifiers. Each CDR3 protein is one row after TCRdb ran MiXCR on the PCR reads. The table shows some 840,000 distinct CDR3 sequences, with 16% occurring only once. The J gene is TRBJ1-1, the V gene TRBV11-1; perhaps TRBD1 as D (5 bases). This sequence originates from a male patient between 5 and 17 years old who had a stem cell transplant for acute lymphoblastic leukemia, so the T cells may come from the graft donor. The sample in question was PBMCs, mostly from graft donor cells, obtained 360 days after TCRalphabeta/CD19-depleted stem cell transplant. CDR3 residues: CASSLRGQGAKRANAEAFF. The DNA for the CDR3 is TGTGCCAGCAGCTTAAGAGGCCAAGGGGCGAAGAGGGCAAACGCTGAAGCTTTCTTT.